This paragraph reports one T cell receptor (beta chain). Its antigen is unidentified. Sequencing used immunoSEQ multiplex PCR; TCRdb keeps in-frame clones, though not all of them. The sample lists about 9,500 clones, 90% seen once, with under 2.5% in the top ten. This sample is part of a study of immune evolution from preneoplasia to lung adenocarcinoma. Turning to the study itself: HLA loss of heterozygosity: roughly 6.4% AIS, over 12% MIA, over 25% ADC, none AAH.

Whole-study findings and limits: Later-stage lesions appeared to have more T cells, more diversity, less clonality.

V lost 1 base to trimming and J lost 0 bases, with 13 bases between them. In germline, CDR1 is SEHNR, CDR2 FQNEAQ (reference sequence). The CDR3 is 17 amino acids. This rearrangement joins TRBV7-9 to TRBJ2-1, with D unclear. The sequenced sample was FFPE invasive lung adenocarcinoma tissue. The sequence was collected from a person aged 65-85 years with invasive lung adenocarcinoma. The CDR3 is CASSLVGSSSSYNEQFF. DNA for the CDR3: TGTGCCAGCAGCTTAGTGGGGTCCTCAAGCTCCTACAATGAGCAGTTCTTC.